The present T cell receptor beta chain was sequenced within a study of identical twins. Study-level findings and limits: Twin pairs' shared out-of-frame alpha sequences were enriched in low generation probability. Conclusions were drawn cross-sectionally by statistical analysis, without following the same donors. There is a chance that invariant MAIT and iNKT cells partially muddied zero-insertion analyses.

Trimming cost V 1 base and J 1 base, with 9 bases left between them. The CDR3 has 15 amino acids. The V gene's germline CDR1 is MNHNS and CDR2 SASEGT. Notes on this clonotype: Its specificity is unknown.

TCRdb redid the calling of the 5' RACE reads with MiXCR, one entry per CDR3 protein. The table has hundreds of thousands of distinct CDR3 sequences, around 12% seen once. These data also formed part of another study, on yellow fever vaccine responses in identical twins.

What was sequenced was CD8+ T cells sorted from blood. This TCR was sampled from a woman aged 18-30 years in good health. The chain links TRBV6-1 to TRBJ2-3, with D possibly TRBD2 on 6 matching bases. The CDR3: CASSEVERGTDTQYF. CDR3 in DNA: TGTGCCAGCAGTGAAGTCGAGCGGGGCACAGATACGCAGTATTTT.